This T cell receptor (beta chain) appears in the sequencing data of a study of blood T cell repertoires in COVID-19. The overall study: Researchers got acute and convalescent COVID-19 samples from the United States, Italy and Spain.

TCRdb's copy holds only in-frame clones and misses some; the assay was immunoSEQ multiplex PCR. The sample lists 95,000 to 100,000 clones, around 79% occurring once. There are 14 residues in the CDR3. Trimming took 3 bases from V and 4 from J; bases not matched to a gene: 5. Germline V CDR1 and CDR2: SGDLS, YYNGEE. This chain connects TRBV9 to TRBJ1-2; 8 bases line up with TRBD1. Sequenced: peripheral blood. The sequence was collected from a woman of 80 years or more with active or convalescent COVID-19. The CDR3 bases are TGTGCCAGCAGCGCGCAGACAGGGGTCTATGGCTACACCTTC. Its protein product is CASSAQTGVYGYTF. Together with reference TRBV9 and TRBJ1-2, the CDR3 gives the full variable domain: DSGVTQTPKHLITATGQRVTLRCSPRSGDLSVYWYQQSLDQGLQFLIQYYNGEERAKGNILERFSAQQFPDLHSELNLSSLELGDSALYFCASSAQTGVYGYTFGSGTRLTVV.